This T cell receptor beta chain was recorded in a study of blood T cell repertoires in COVID-19 (dated by TCRdb to about 2020). Looking at the study overall: Collaborator samples came from the United States, Italy and Spain and covered acute and convalescent phases of COVID-19. The repertoires were made available in a free public database intended to serve as a resource for research on the immune response to SARS-CoV-2. Where available, HLA class I and class II types were obtained from metadata supplied by the sample provider rather than from assay-based typing. The sample metadata nearly always contained a de-identified subject ID, COVID-19 status, age in years and sex. The dataset comprised deeply sampled blood TCRbeta repertoires from subjects exposed to, actively infected with, or recovered from COVID-19. The prospective study material was composed of cDNA or gDNA derived from T cells, B-cell-depleted T cells, or PBMCs. The samples were drawn from two sources: the first 160 participants of the ongoing ImmuneRACE study, and about 1,300 subjects contributed by 6 global collaborators.

Overall study outcomes, separate from this receptor: The amount of clinical and demographic metadata varied by source and participant and was provided uncurated.

The trim is 1 base for V and 0 bases for J, with a gap of 7 bases between the germline ends. Sequences MGHRA (CDR1) and YSYEKL (CDR2) are obtained from the germline V gene. The CDR3, from cysteine to phenylalanine, totals 15 residues. Only the CDR3 region is kept as DNA, spanning 45 bases read in frame from base 1. TCRbeta CDR3 regions were amplified from genomic DNA by means of the immunoSEQ Assay, a bias-controlled multiplex PCR. The paper's processing steps were these. The number of nucleated cells in each sample was estimated by amplification of reference gene primers within the assay. To quantify the absolute abundance of each unique TCRbeta CDR3 rearrangement, sequence reads were collapsed and filtered. Productive Simpson clonality was computed per sample as the square root of Simpson's diversity index over productive rearrangements. TCRdb obtained this table from immuneACCESS and retained in-frame rearrangements with V and J assigned. These tables miss some clones; where compared with another copy, unresolved V genes account for less than half of the shortfall, and the remainder is unexplained. From that table come the V and J calls and clone size; the DNA was used to work out D and trimming. The sample table contains 110,000 to 150,000 clones; only one count was recorded for 88% of them. The ten largest clones take up under 12% of the sample.

Collaborating institutions collected whole blood in K2EDTA tubes following their own protocols. For TCRbeta analysis, collaborator samples were shipped as frozen whole blood, as isolated PBMCs, or as DNA extracted from either sample type. Notes on this clone: Its antigen target is currently unknown. No quality values exist for individual bases; no much larger clone is one base distant.

The source is a man aged 45 to 65 with active or convalescent COVID-19. The chain employs TRBV4-1 and TRBJ1-5; 5 matching bases give a weak D call of TRBD1. Input material: peripheral blood. The DNA is TGCGCCAGCAGCCAAGCGACAGATAGCAATCAGCCCCAGCATTTT. This sequence encodes CASSQATDSNQPQHF.